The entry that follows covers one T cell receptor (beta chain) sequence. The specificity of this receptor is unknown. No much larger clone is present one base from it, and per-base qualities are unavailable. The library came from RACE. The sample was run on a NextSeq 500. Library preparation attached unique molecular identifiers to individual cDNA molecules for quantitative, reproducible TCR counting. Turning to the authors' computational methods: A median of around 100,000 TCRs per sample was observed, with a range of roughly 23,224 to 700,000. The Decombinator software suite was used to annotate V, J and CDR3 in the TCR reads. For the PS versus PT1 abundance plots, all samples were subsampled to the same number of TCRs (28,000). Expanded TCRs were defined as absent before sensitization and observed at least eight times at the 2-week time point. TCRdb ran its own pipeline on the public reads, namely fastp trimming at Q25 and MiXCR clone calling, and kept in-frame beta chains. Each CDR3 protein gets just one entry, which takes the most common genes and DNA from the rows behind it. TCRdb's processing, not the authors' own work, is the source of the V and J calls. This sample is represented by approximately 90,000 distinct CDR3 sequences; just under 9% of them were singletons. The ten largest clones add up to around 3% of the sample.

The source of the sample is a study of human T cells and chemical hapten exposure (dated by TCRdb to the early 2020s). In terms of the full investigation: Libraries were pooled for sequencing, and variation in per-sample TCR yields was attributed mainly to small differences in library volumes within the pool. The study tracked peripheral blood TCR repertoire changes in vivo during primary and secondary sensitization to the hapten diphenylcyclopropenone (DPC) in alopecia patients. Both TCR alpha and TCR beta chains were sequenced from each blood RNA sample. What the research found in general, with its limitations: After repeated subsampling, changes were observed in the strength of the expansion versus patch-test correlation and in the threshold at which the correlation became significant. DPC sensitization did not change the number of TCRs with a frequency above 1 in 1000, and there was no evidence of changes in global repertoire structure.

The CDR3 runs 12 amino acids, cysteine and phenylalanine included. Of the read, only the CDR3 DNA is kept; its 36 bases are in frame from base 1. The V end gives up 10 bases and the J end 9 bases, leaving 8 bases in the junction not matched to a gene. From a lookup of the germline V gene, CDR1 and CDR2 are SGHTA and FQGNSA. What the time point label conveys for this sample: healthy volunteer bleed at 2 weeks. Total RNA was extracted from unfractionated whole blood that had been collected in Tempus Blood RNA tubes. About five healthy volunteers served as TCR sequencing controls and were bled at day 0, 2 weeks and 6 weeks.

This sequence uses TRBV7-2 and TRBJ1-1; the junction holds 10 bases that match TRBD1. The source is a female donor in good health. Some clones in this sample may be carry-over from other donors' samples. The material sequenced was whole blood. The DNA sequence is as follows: TGTGCCACCCCGGACAGGGGGGGAAAAGCTTTCTTT. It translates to CATPDRGGKAFF.